The rows below give T cell receptor beta chains drawn from one sample of a study of OX40 agonist ivuxolimab in advanced cancers. This table comes from immunoSEQ multiplex PCR, and its TCRdb copy is limited to in-frame clones, with some not included. The sample carries around 69,000 clones, roughly 88% recorded once. This sample comprised CD4+ or CD8+ T cells sorted from blood, obtained in a trial of the OX40 agonist ivuxolimab. Receptors were obtained from an adult with an advanced solid tumor such as melanoma, head and neck, liver or kidney cancer. The CDR3 runs from the conserved cysteine through the conserved F or W.

J	V	CDR3
TRBJ2-7	TRBV20-1	CSIAPGEEQYF
TRBJ2-5	TRBV5-4	CASCSGSQETQYF
TRBJ1-2	TRBV4-3	CASSQEIRTGFYGYTF
TRBJ2-7	TRBV7-2	CASSLDKDDEQYF
TRBJ2-7	TRBV25-1	CASSDAGTLSYEQYF
TRBJ2-5	TRBV9	CASSVGSGWETQYF
TRBJ2-7	TRBV6-5	CASSYHSSSYEQYF
TRBJ1-1	TRBV7-9	CASSQGQGTEAFF
TRBJ2-7	TRBV4-3	CASSQWQGVGEQYF
TRBJ2-1	TRBV7-8	CASSLVAPQFF
TRBJ2-1	TRBV5-1	CASKSAGGIEQFF
TRBJ2-7	TRBV5-1	CASSLGHLHGQYF
TRBJ2-1	TRBV7-9	CASSLMGQLNNEQFF
TRBJ1-2	TRBV5-1	CASSTGGESNGYTF
TRBJ2-5	TRBV6-5	CASRYRDNPPETQYF
TRBJ1-4	TRBV9	CASSVLDRGTNEKLFF
TRBJ1-2	TRBV28	CASSFPPRGYTF
TRBJ1-2	TRBV5-4	CASSLAANYGYTF
TRBJ2-3	TRBV29-1	CSVEVSGRGTQYF